This record covers a single T cell receptor (beta chain). This record belongs to a study of blood T cell repertoires in COVID-19. Study background: There were acute and convalescent COVID-19 samples, and they came from the United States, Italy and Spain. The cDNA or gDNA used as material had been derived from T cells, B-cell-depleted T cells, or PBMCs.

Per the study methods: Amplification from reference gene primers served as the basis for estimated nucleated cell counts. Some clones are missing from TCRdb's copy, which holds only in-frame ones; the method was immunoSEQ multiplex PCR. V and J calls and clone size are as listed in that table; D and trimming were resolved from the DNA. The sample has roughly 14,000 clones, 85% to 95% seen once. Sequencing was done on a sample of peripheral blood. The clonotype was recovered from a human donor with active COVID-19. The donor label of this sample is uncertain.

CDR3 amino acids: CASRASGTDTQYF. Written as DNA, the CDR3 is TGTGCCAGTAGGGCCAGCGGCACAGATACGCAGTATTTT. The chain links TRBV19 to TRBJ2-3; D is undetermined. V shed 6 bases and J shed 1 base, with 8 bases lying between them. Germline assignment: CDR1 LNHDA and CDR2 SQIVND (reference sequence). The CDR3 length is 13 residues.